This T cell receptor (beta chain) was sequenced for a study of blood T cells in healthy people across ages. A sample-barcoded 5' primer and a J-beta primer mix were used in a second PCR of roughly 7 to 12 cycles. Each CDR3 protein is one row after TCRdb ran MiXCR on the 5' RACE reads. The sample lists over 1,500,000 distinct CDR3 sequences; 49% were seen once. The CDR3 sequence is 15 residues long. Between the trimmed V and J ends, which lost 5 bases and 3 bases, there was a span of 18 bases. The germline gives CDR1 SGHRS, CDR2 YFSETQ. Approximately 10 milliliters was the volume of peripheral blood drawn from each donor.

The chain employs TRBV5-1 and TRBJ2-7; possibly TRBD1 for D (6 bases). Sequencing was done on a sample of blood. The source of this sequence is a middle-aged woman in good health. The CDR3 loop is CASRRYEGDNYEQYF. DNA for the CDR3: TGCGCCAGCAGAAGATACGAGGGGGATAACTACGAGCAGTACTTC.